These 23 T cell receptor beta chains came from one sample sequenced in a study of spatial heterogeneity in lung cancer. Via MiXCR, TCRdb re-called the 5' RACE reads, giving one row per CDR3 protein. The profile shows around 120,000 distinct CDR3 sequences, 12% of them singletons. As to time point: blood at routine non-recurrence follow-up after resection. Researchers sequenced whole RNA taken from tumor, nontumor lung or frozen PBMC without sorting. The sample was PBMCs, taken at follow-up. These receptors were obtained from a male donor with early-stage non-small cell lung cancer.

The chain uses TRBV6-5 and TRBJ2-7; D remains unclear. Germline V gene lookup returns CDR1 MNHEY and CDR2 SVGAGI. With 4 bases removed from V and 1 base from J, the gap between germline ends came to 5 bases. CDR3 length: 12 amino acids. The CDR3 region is CASSSHSYEQYF. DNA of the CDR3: TGTGCCAGCAGTTCGCATTCCTACGAGCAGTACTTC.

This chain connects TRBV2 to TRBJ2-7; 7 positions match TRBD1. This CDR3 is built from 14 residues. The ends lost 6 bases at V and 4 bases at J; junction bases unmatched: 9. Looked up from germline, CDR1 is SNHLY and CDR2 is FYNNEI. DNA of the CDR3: TGTGCCAGCAGAAAGGACAGGTCTCTATACGAGCAGTACTTC. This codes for CASRKDRSLYEQYF. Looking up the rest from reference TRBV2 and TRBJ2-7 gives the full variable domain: EPEVTQTPSHQVTQMGQEVILRCVPISNHLYFYWYRQILGQKVEFLVSFYNNEISEKSEIFDDQFSVERPDGSNFTLKIRSTKLEDSAMYFCASRKDRSLYEQYFGPGTRLTVT.

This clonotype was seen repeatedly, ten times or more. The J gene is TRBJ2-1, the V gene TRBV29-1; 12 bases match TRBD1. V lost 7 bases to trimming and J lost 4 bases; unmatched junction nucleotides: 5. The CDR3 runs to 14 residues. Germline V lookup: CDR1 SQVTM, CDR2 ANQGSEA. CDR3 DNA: TGCAGCGCAAGGGACAGGGGGCCTTACAATGAGCAGTTCTTC. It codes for CSARDRGPYNEQFF.

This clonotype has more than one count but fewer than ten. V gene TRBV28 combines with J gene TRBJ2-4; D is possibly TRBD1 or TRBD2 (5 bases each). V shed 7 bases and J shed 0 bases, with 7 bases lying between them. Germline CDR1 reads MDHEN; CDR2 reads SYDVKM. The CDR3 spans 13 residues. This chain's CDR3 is CASTGLAKNIQYF. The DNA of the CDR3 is TGTGCCAGCACGGGGCTAGCCAAAAACATTCAGTACTTC.

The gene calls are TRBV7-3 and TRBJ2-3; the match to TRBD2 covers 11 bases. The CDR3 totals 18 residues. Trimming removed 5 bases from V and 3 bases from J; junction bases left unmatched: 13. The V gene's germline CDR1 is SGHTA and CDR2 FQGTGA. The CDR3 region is CASSALLGTSGGTDTQYF. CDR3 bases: TGTGCCAGCAGCGCATTACTAGGAACTAGCGGGGGAACAGATACGCAGTATTTT.

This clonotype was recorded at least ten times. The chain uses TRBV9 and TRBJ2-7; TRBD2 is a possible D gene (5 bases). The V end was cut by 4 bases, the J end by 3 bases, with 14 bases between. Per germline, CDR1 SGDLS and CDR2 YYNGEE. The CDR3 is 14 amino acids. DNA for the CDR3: TGTGCCAGCAGCCTAGGGTCCCGGGACTACGAGCAGTACTTC. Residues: CASSLGSRDYEQYF.

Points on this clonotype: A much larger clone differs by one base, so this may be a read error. The CDR3 sequence: CASSSGTGYTGELFF. The CDR3 DNA reads TGTGCCAGCAGCTCCGGGACAGGGTACACCGGGGAGCTGTTTTTT. The chain employs TRBV6-4 and TRBJ2-2, with TRBD1 identical over 9 bases. The CDR3 consists of 15 residues. Germline CDR1 reads MRHNA; CDR2 reads SNTAGT. V trimming: 6 bases; J trimming: 3 bases; junction bases outside the gene matches: 5.

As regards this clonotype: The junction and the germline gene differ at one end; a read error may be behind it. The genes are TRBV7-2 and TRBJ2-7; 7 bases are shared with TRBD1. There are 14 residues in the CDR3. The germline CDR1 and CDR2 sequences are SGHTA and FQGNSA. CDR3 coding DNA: TGTGCCAGCAGCCCGAGGACAGGTCCCTACGTGCAGTACTTC. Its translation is CASSPRTGPYVQYF.

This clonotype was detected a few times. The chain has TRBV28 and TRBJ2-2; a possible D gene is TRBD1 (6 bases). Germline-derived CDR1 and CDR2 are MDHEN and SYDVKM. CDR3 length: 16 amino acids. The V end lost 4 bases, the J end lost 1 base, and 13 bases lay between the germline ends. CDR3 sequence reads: CASSSHGTLNTGELFF. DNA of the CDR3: TGTGCCAGCAGTTCCCACGGGACACTGAACACCGGGGAGCTGTTTTTT.

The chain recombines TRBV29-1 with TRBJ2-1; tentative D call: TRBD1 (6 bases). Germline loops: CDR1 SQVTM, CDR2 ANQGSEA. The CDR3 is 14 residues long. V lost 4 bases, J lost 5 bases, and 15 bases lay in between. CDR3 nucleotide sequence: TGCAGCGTTGGACGCAGGGGAGACCACAATGAGCAGTTCTTC. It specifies CSVGRRGDHNEQFF.

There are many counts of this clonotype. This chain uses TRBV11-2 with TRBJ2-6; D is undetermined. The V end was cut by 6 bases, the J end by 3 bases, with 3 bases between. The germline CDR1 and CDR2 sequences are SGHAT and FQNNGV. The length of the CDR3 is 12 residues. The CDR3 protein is CASSLGANVLTF. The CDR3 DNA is TGTGCCAGCAGTCTTGGGGCCAACGTCCTGACTTTC.

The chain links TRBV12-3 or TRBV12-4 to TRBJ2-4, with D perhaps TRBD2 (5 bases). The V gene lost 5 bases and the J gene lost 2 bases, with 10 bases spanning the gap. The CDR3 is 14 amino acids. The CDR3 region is CASSIDGTKNIQYF. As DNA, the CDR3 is TGTGCCAGCAGTATAGACGGGACCAAAAACATTCAGTACTTC.

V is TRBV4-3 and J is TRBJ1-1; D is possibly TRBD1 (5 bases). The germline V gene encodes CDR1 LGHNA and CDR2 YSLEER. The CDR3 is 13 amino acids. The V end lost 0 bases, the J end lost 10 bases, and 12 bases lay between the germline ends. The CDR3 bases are TGCGCCAGCAGCCAAGATTTGGGGGGACGAGCTTTCTTT. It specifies CASSQDLGGRAFF.

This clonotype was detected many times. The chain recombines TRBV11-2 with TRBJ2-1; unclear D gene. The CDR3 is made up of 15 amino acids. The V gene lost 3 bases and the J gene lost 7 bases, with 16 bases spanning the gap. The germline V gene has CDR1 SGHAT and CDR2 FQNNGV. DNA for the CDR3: TGTGCCAGCAGCTTGAGTCCCCCTGGCCTTAATGAGCAGTTCTTC. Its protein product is CASSLSPPGLNEQFF. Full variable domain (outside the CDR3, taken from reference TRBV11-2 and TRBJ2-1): EAGVAQSPRYKIIEKRQSVAFWCNPISGHATLYWYQQILGQGPKLLIQFQNNGVVDDSQLPKDRFSAERLKGVDSTLKIQPAKLEDSAVYLCASSLSPPGLNEQFFGPGTRLTVL.

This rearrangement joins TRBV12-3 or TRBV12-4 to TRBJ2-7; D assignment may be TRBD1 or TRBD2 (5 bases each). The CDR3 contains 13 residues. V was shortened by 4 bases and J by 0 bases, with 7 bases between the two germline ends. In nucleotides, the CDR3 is TGTGCCAGCAGTTGGGACCGCTCCTACGAGCAGTACTTC. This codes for CASSWDRSYEQYF.

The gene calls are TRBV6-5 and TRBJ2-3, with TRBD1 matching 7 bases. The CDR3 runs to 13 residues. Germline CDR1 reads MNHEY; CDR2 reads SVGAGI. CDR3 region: CVSGQGETDTQYF. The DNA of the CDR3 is TGTGTATCTGGGCAGGGGGAAACAGATACGCAGTATTTT.

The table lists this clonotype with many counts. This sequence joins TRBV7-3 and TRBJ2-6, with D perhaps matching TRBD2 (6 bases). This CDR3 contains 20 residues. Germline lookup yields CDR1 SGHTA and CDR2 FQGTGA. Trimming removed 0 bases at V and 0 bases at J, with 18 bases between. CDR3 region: CASSLTRGGAIGSGANVLTF. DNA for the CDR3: TGTGCCAGCAGCTTAACGAGAGGCGGGGCAATTGGCTCTGGGGCCAACGTCCTGACTTTC.

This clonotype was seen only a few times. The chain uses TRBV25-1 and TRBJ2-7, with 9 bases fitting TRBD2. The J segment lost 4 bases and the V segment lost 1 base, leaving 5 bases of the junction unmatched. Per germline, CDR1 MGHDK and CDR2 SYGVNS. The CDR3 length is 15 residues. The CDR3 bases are TGTGCCAGCAGTGAATTCCCTAGCGGGGATTACGAGCAGTACTTC. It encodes CASSEFPSGDYEQYF.

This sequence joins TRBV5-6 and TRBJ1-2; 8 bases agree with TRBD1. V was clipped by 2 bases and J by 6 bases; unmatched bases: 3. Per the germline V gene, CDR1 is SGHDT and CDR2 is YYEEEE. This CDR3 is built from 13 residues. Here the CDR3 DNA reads TGTGCCAGCAGCTTAAGACAGGGGAATGGCTACACCTTC. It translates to CASSLRQGNGYTF.

CDR3 sequence: CASSYSRGNEQFF. CDR3 sequence (DNA): TGTGCCAGCAGTTACTCTCGGGGAAATGAGCAGTTCTTC. V usage is TRBV6-2 or TRBV6-3 and J usage is TRBJ2-1; a possible D gene is TRBD2 (5 bases). CDR3 length: 13 residues. V was cut by 0 bases and J by 7 bases, with 7 bases left in between. In germline, CDR1 is MNHEY, CDR2 SVGEGT.

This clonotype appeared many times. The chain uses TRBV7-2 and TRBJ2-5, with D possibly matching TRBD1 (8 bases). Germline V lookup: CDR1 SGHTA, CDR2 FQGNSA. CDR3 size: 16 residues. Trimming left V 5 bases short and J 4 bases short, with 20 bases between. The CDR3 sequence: CASSPRGARGRETQYF. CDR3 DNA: TGTGCCAGCAGCCCACGGGGGGCCAGGGGGCGAGAGACCCAGTACTTC.

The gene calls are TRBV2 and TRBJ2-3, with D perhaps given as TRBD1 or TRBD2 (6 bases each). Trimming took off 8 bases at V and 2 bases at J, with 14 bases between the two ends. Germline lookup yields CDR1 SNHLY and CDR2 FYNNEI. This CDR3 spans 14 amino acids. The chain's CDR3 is CASLSRGHTDTQYF. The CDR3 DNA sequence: TGTGCCAGCCTGAGTCGGGGGCACACAGATACGCAGTATTTT. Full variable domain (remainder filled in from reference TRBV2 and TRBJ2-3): EPEVTQTPSHQVTQMGQEVILRCVPISNHLYFYWYRQILGQKVEFLVSFYNNEISEKSEIFDDQFSVERPDGSNFTLKIRSTKLEDSAMYFCASLSRGHTDTQYFGPGTRLTVL.

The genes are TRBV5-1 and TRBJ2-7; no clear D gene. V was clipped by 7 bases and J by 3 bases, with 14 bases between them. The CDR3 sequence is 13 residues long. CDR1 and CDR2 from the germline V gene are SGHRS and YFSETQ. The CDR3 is CASAVGGIYEQYF. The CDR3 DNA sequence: TGCGCCAGCGCAGTCGGTGGCATCTACGAGCAGTACTTC.